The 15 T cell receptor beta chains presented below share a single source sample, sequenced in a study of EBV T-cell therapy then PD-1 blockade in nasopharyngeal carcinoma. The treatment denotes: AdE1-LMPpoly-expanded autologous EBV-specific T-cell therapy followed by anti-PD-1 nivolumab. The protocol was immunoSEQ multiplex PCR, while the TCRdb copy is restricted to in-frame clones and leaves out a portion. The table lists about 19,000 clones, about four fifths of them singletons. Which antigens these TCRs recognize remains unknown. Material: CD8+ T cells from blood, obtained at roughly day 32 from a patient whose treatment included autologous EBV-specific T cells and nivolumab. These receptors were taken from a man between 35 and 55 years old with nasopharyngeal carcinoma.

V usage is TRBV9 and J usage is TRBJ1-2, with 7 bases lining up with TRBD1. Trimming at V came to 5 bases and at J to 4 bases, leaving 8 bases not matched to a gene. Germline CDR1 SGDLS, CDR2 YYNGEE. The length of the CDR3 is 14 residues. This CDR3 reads CASREGAMGYGYTF. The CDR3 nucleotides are TGTGCCAGCAGGGAGGGGGCTATGGGCTATGGCTACACCTTC.

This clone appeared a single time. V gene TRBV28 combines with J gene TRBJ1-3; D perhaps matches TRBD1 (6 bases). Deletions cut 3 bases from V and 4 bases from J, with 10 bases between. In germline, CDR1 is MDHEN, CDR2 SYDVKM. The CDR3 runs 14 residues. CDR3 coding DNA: TGTGCCAGCAGTTTGTTTCAGGGGGGAAACACCATATATTTT. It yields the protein CASSLFQGGNTIYF.

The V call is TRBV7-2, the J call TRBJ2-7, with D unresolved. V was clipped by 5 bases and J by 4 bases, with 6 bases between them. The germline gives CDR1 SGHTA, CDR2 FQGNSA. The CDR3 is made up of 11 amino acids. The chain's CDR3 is CASSESYEQYF. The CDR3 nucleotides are TGTGCCAGCAGCGAGTCGTACGAGCAGTACTTC. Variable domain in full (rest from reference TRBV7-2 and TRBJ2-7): GAGVSQSPSNKVTEKGKDVELRCDPISGHTALYWYRQSLGQGLEFLIYFQGNSAPDKSGLPSDRFSAERTGGSVSTLTIQRTQQEDSAVYLCASSESYEQYFGPGTRLTVT.

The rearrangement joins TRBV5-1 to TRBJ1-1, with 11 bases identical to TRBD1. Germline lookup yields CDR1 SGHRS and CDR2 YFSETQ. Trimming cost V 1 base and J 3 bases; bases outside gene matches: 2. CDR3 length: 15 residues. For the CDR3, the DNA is TGCGCCAGCAGCTTGAGGGGACAGGGGGACACTGAAGCTTTCTTT. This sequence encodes CASSLRGQGDTEAFF.

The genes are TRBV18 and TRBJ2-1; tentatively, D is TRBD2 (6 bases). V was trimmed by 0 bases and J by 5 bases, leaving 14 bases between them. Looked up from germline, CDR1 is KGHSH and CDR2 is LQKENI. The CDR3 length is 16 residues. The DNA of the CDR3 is TGTGCCAGCTCACCACCGCACGGCGGGGCCAACAATGAGCAGTTCTTC. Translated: CASSPPHGGANNEQFF.

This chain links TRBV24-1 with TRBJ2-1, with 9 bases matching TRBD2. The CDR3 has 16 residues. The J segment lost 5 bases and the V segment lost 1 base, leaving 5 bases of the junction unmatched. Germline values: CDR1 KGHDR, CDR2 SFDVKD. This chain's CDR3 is CATSDFQAGGNNEQFF. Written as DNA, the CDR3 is TGTGCCACCAGTGATTTTCAAGCGGGGGGAAACAATGAGCAGTTCTTC.

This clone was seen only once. CDR3 sequence reads: CASNTRGGPGEQYF. CDR3 DNA sequence: TGTGCCAGCAACACACGTGGGGGACCTGGCGAGCAGTACTTC. The V call is TRBV5-4, the J call TRBJ2-7; possibly TRBD1 or TRBD2 for D (5 bases each). The CDR3 totals 14 residues. With 6 bases removed from V and 6 bases from J, the gap between germline ends came to 19 bases. Per germline, CDR1 SGHNT and CDR2 YYREEE (reference sequence).

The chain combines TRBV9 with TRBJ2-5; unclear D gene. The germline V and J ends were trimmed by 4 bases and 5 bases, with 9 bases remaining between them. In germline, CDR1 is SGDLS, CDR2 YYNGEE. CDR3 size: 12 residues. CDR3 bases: TGTGCCAGCAGCCAGATTGGCGAGACCCAGTACTTC. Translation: CASSQIGETQYF.

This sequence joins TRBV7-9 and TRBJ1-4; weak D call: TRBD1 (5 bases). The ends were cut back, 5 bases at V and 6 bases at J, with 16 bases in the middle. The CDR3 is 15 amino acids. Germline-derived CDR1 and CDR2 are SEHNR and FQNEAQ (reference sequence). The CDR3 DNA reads TGTGCCAGCAGCCTGACAGTTTCAAAGGATGAAAAACTGTTTTTT. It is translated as CASSLTVSKDEKLFF.

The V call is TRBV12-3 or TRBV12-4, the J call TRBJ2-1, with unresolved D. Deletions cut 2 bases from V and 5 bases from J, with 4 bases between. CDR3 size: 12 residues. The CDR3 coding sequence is TGTGCCAGCAGTTTACCTCACAATGAGCAGTTCTTC. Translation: CASSLPHNEQFF.

CDR3 protein: CASSLNRGDTQYF. The CDR3 DNA is TGTGCCAGCAGTTTAAATCGGGGGGATACGCAGTATTTT. The chain joins TRBV27 to TRBJ2-3; a possible D gene is TRBD2 (6 bases). This CDR3 has 13 residues. Trimming pared 2 bases from V and 6 bases from J, leaving 9 bases between. Germline V lookup: CDR1 MNHEY, CDR2 SMNVEV (reference sequence).

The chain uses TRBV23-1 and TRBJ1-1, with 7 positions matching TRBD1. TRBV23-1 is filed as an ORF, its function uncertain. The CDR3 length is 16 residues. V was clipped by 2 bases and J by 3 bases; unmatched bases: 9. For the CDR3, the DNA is TGCGCCAGCAGTCAACCGCACCGGACAGGACACACTGAAGCTTTCTTT. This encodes CASSQPHRTGHTEAFF.

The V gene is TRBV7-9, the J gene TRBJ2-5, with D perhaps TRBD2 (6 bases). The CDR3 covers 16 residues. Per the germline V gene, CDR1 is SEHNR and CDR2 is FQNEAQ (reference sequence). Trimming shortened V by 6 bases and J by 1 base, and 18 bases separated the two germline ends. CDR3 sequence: CASSTTSGGSQETQYF. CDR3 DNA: TGTGCCAGCAGTACAACGAGTGGGGGGTCCCAAGAGACCCAGTACTTC.

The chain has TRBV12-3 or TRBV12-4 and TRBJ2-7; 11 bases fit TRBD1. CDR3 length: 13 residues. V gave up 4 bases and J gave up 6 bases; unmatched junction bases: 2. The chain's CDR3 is CASSSGTGGEQYF. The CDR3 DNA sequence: TGTGCCAGCAGTTCCGGGACAGGGGGCGAGCAGTACTTC.

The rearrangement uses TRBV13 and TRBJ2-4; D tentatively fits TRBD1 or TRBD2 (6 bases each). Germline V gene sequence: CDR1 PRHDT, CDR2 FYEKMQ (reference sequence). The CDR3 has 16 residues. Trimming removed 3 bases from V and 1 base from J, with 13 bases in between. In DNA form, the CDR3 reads TGTGCCAGCAGCTTGAGGGGGGCCGGTGCCAAAAACATTCAGTACTTC. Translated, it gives CASSLRGAGAKNIQYF.